The 20 T cell receptor beta chains given below trace back to one sample, sequenced in a study of metastatic and nonmetastatic thyroid tumors. Each patient came to thyroid surgery without any prior treatment (of any kind). With MiXCR, TCRdb reprocessed the PCR reads. Counted here are approximately 11,000 clones, 25% to 35% occurring once; the ten biggest clones make up around 21%. The material sequenced was adjacent normal tissue. These receptors all come from a male donor with papillary thyroid cancer or a benign thyroid nodule (not recorded which). Some clones in this sample may be carry-over from other donors' samples.

This clone was seen a few times. The CDR3 reads CASSFYRGNEQYF. CDR3 bases: TGTGCCAGCAGTTTTTATCGTGGGAATGAGCAGTACTTC. The chain carries TRBV6-4 and TRBJ2-7; D is undetermined. Deletions cut 5 bases from V and 7 bases from J, with 15 bases between. CDR3 length: 13 residues. Germline CDR1 and CDR2: MRHNA and SNTAGT.

The chain has TRBV6-4 and TRBJ2-7, with D unresolved. Germline V gene sequence: CDR1 MRHNA, CDR2 SNTAGT. Trimming stripped 6 bases from V and 5 bases from J, with 17 bases between. The CDR3 sequence is 14 residues long. The CDR3 DNA is TGTGCCAGCAGCCTACTCGCGGTTCCGGACGAGCAGTACTTC. Translating gives CASSLLAVPDEQYF.

This clone is large (0.1 to 1%) in the sample. The chain has TRBV28 and TRBJ2-5; TRBD2 might be the D (6 bases). The ends were cut back, 7 bases at V and 4 bases at J, with 28 bases in the middle. Germline CDR1 reads MDHEN; CDR2 reads SYDVKM. This CDR3 region has 18 residues. This chain's CDR3 is CASTYLYGRDRSGETQYF. CDR3 DNA sequence: TGTGCCAGCACCTACTTGTACGGGCGGGACCGAAGTGGAGAGACCCAGTACTTC. The variable domain in full, with the rest retrieved from reference TRBV28 and TRBJ2-5, is DVKVTQSSRYLVKRTGEKVFLECVQDMDHENMFWYRQDPGLGLRLIYFSYDVKMKEKGDIPEGYSVSREKKERFSLILESASTNQTSMYLCASTYLYGRDRSGETQYFGPGTRLLVL.

This clone showed up just a few times. Here the CDR3 reads CASKGRGRTDTQYF. The CDR3 DNA reads as TGTGCCAGTAAAGGGCGGGGGCGTACAGATACGCAGTATTTT. V and J are TRBV19 and TRBJ2-3, with TRBD2 as a possible D gene (7 bases). In germline, CDR1 is LNHDA, CDR2 SQIVND (reference sequence). This CDR3 comprises 14 residues. Trimming cost V 7 bases and J 3 bases, with 14 bases left between them.

This clone was observed a handful of times. This chain connects TRBV15 to TRBJ2-5; 7 positions agree with TRBD2. J was trimmed by 4 bases and V by 4 bases; bases with no gene match: 3. The germline gives CDR1 LNHNV, CDR2 YYDKDF (reference sequence). The CDR3 contains 13 residues. CDR3 DNA: TGTGCCACCAGCATAATAGCGGGAGAGACCCAGTACTTC. This codes for CATSIIAGETQYF.

The V and J genes are TRBV20-1 and TRBJ2-7; TRBD1 agrees at 8 bases. The CDR3 totals 14 residues. V shed 0 bases and J 6 bases; nucleotides not matched to a gene: 7. CDR1 and CDR2 from the germline V gene are DFQATT and SNEGSKA (reference sequence). CDR3 sequence (DNA): TGCAGTGCTAGAGATCCGACAGGGGAATCCGAGCAGTACTTC. Its translation: CSARDPTGESEQYF.

This chain links TRBV19 with TRBJ2-7, with D perhaps TRBD2 (6 bases). This CDR3 is 13 amino acids long. The V gene's germline CDR1 is LNHDA and CDR2 SQIVND (reference sequence). Trimming stripped 4 bases from V and 3 bases from J, with 10 bases between. The CDR3 DNA reads TGTGCCAGTAGTAGGGACTTTAACTACGAGCAGTACTTC. This codes for CASSRDFNYEQYF.

This clone was picked up a small number of times. Distinct nucleotide sequences in the sample also encode this CDR3. The chain couples TRBV20-1 to TRBJ2-1; 7 nucleotides line up with TRBD2. CDR1 is DFQATT, CDR2 SNEGSKA, per germline (reference sequence). The CDR3 is 16 amino acids. The V segment lost 0 bases and the J segment 3 bases; nucleotides outside the gene matches: 8. The CDR3 sequence is CSARDVDRTSYNEQFF. Here the CDR3 DNA reads TGCAGTGCTAGAGATGTTGACCGGACTAGCTACAATGAGCAGTTCTTC.

This clone occurred a few times. The chain carries TRBV7-9 and TRBJ2-7; tentatively, D is TRBD1 (6 bases). Per germline, CDR1 SEHNR and CDR2 FQNEAQ (reference sequence). This CDR3 is built from 12 residues. Trimming removed 5 bases from V and 4 bases from J, with 9 bases in between. The CDR3 DNA is TGTGCCAGCAGCCTAACAGGGTACGAGCAGTACTTC. Protein sequence: CASSLTGYEQYF. Full variable domain (remainder filled in from reference TRBV7-9 and TRBJ2-7): DTGVSQNPRHKITKRGQNVTFRCDPISEHNRLYWYRQTLGQGPEFLTYFQNEAQLEKSRLLSDRFSAERPKGSFSTLEIQRTEQGDSAMYLCASSLTGYEQYFGPGTRLTVT.

This chain links TRBV6-2 or TRBV6-3 with TRBJ2-1; perhaps D is TRBD1 or TRBD2 (5 bases each). There are 16 residues in the CDR3. V dropped 6 bases and J dropped 7 bases, with 22 bases sitting between them. The germline CDR1 and CDR2 sequences are MNHEY and SVGEGT. CDR3 nucleotide sequence: TGTGCCAGCAGGAGGGCGGATGAGGGGCCACGGAATGAGCAGTTCTTC. Amino acids: CASRRADEGPRNEQFF.

The chain recombines TRBV7-2 with TRBJ1-3; unclear D gene. The CDR3 covers 15 residues. From germline, CDR1 is SGHTA and CDR2 FQGNSA. The germline V and J ends were trimmed by 2 bases and 3 bases, with 11 bases remaining between them. CDR3 region: CASSLYAERGNTIYF. The CDR3 DNA is TGTGCCAGCAGCTTATATGCGGAGCGTGGAAACACCATATATTTT. Drawing the rest from reference TRBV7-2 and TRBJ1-3, the complete variable domain is GAGVSQSPSNKVTEKGKDVELRCDPISGHTALYWYRQSLGQGLEFLIYFQGNSAPDKSGLPSDRFSAERTGGSVSTLTIQRTQQEDSAVYLCASSLYAERGNTIYFGEGSWLTVV.

This chain joins TRBV2 and TRBJ2-1; perhaps TRBD2 as D (5 bases). The CDR3 contains 14 residues. Trimming cost V 7 bases and J 9 bases, with 19 bases left between them. Germline V gene lookup returns CDR1 SNHLY and CDR2 FYNNEI. CDR3 sequence: CASMGGPARGEQFF. The DNA for the CDR3 is TGTGCCAGCATGGGCGGCCCGGCACGGGGTGAGCAGTTCTTC. The complete variable domain, with remaining parts taken from reference TRBV2 and TRBJ2-1, reads EPEVTQTPSHQVTQMGQEVILRCVPISNHLYFYWYRQILGQKVEFLVSFYNNEISEKSEIFDDQFSVERPDGSNFTLKIRSTKLEDSAMYFCASMGGPARGEQFFGPGTRLTVL.

This sequence joins TRBV20-1 and TRBJ1-2; tentatively, D is TRBD1 (6 bases). V lost 7 bases to trimming and J lost 4 bases, with 19 bases between them. In germline, CDR1 is DFQATT, CDR2 SNEGSKA (reference sequence). This CDR3 has 14 residues. The CDR3 spells CSVEGFRGTYGYTF. CDR3 DNA: TGCAGTGTAGAAGGTTTCAGGGGTACCTATGGCTACACCTTC.

The CDR3 reads CASSTTQEKTQYF. In nucleotides, the CDR3 is TGTGCCAGTAGTACCACACAGGAGAAAACGCAGTATTTT. The chain combines TRBV19 with TRBJ2-3; weak D call: TRBD1 (5 bases). Germline V gene data show CDR1 as LNHDA and CDR2 as SQIVND (reference sequence). With 4 bases removed from V and 9 bases from J, the gap between germline ends came to 14 bases. This CDR3 has 13 residues. Filled out from reference TRBV19 and TRBJ2-3, the complete variable domain reads DGGITQSPKYLFRKEGQNVTLSCEQNLNHDAMYWYRQDPGQGLRLIYYSQIVNDFQKGDIAEGYSVSREKKESFPLTVTSAQKNPTAFYLCASSTTQEKTQYFGPGTRLTVL.

This clone was detected many times. This chain links TRBV5-4 with TRBJ2-3, with 14 bases that match TRBD2. The CDR3 loop spans 18 amino acids. V shed 2 bases and J 9 bases; nucleotides not matched to a gene: 14. The V gene's germline CDR1 is SGHNT and CDR2 YYREEE (reference sequence). CDR3 DNA sequence: TGTGCCAGCAGCTTACCCGGGACTAGCGGGGGCCCGACGGACACGCAGTATTTT. Amino acids: CASSLPGTSGGPTDTQYF. The full variable domain, with the rest looked up from reference TRBV5-4 and TRBJ2-3, is ETGVTQSPTHLIKTRGQQVTLRCSSQSGHNTVSWYQQALGQGPQFIFQYYREEENGRGNFPPRFSGLQFPNYSSELNVNALELDDSALYLCASSLPGTSGGPTDTQYFGPGTRLTVL.

This clone is labeled medium-sized. This chain links TRBV7-9 with TRBJ1-1; 10 positions agree with TRBD1. CDR1 is SEHNR and CDR2 is FQNEAQ in the germline V gene (reference sequence). This CDR3 contains 19 residues. V lost 7 bases and J lost 11; bases outside the gene matches: 28. This CDR3 is CASTLGRSGTGEGSVWAFF. The CDR3 DNA reads as TGTGCCAGCACCTTGGGGCGATCCGGGACAGGGGAAGGGTCAGTCTGGGCTTTCTTT.

This clone turned up a few times. The gene calls are TRBV6-1 and TRBJ1-5, with TRBD1 as a possible D gene (5 bases). The CDR3 has 16 residues. The germline V gene encodes CDR1 MNHNS and CDR2 SASEGT. V was clipped by 6 bases and J by 4 bases, with 19 bases between them. CDR3 residues: CASSNRDPSGNQPQHF. The CDR3 DNA reads TGTGCCAGCAGCAACCGGGACCCTTCGGGGAATCAGCCCCAGCATTTT.

The chain carries TRBV7-6 and TRBJ2-2; a weak D match, TRBD1 (5 bases). Trimming took 5 bases from V and 0 from J, leaving 10 bases between them. This CDR3 has 15 residues. Per the germline V gene, CDR1 is SGHVS and CDR2 is FNYEAQ. This CDR3 is CASSQGCANTGELFF. The CDR3 region has the DNA TGTGCCAGCAGCCAGGGCTGTGCGAACACCGGGGAGCTGTTTTTT.

The chain combines TRBV30 with TRBJ1-2; D is unresolved. The CDR3 is 13 residues long. CDR1 GTSNPN and CDR2 SVGIG come from the germline V gene (reference sequence). The ends were cut back, 0 bases at V and 4 bases at J, with 9 bases in the middle. For the CDR3, the DNA is TGTGCCTGGAGTGTTCCGGGTCTCTATGGCTACACCTTC. As protein: CAWSVPGLYGYTF.

Of note for this clone: The CDR3 end shows no conserved phenylalanine or tryptophan, and so a read error is likely. This chain joins TRBV20-1 and TRBJ2-7; no definite D call. Germline loops: CDR1 DFQATT, CDR2 SNEGSKA (reference sequence). The CDR3 spans 14 residues. V dropped 3 bases and J dropped 3 bases, with 15 bases sitting between them. The CDR3 DNA sequence: TGCAGTGCTAGGGATAGGGTGTGTAACTACGAGCAGTACCTC. Its protein product is CSARDRVCNYEQYL.